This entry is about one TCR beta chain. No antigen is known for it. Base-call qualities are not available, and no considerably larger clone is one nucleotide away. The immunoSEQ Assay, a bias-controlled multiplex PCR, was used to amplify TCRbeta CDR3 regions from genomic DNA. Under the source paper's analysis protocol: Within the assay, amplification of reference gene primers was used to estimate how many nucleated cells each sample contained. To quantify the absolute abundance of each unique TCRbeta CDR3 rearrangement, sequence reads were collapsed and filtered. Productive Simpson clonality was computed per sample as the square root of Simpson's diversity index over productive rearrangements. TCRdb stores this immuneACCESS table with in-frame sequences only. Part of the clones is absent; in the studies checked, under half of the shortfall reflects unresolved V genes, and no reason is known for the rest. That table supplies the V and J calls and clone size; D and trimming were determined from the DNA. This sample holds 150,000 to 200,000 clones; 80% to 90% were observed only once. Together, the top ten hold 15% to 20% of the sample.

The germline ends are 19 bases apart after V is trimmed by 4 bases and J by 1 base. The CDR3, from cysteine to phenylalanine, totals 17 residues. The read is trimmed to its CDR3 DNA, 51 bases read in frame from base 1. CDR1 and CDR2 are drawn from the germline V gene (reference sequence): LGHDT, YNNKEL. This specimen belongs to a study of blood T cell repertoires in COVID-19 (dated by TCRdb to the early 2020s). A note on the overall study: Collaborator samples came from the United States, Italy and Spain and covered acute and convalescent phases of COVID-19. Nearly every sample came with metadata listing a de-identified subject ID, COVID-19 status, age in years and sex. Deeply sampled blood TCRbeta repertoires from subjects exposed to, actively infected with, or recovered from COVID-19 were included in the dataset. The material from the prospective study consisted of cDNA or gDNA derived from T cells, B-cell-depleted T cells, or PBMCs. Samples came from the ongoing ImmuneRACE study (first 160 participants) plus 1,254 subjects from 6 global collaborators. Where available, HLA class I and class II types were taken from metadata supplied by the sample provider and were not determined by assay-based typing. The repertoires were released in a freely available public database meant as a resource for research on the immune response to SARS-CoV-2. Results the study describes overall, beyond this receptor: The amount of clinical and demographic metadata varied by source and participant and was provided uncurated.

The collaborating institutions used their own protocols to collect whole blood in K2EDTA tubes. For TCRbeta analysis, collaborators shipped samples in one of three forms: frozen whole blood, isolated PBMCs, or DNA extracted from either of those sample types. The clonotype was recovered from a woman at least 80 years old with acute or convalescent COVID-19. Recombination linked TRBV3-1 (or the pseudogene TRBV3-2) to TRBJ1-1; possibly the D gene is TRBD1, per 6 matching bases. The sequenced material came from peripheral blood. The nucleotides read TGTGCCAGCAGCCCCTTCCAGGGGTCGAGGAAGAACACTGAAGCTTTCTTT. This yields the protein CASSPFQGSRKNTEAFF.